Below are 7 T cell receptor beta chains sequenced from a single sample in a study of CD8 T cells in ankylosing spondylitis. TCRdb reanalysed the 5' RACE reads using MiXCR and keeps one entry per CDR3 protein. The table shows 700,000 to 1,000,000 distinct CDR3 sequences, with 12% occurring only once. Their antigen targets remain unknown. Overall study results and limits: Eight highly homologous variants formed a TCR beta motif that appeared characteristic of ankylosing spondylitis blood.

The sample consisted of blood, either unsorted or a sorted T cell fraction (not recorded which). All receptors come from a male donor with ankylosing spondylitis.

V gene TRBV7-9 combines with J gene TRBJ2-5; 12 nucleotides align to TRBD2. This CDR3 contains 16 residues. J gave up 4 bases and V 8 bases, and 11 bases lay outside the gene matches. CDR1 SEHNR and CDR2 FQNEAQ come from the germline V gene (reference sequence). The CDR3 nucleotides read TGTGCCAGCGTCCCCCCTCTAGCGGGAGGGGGAGAGACCCAGTACTTC. It specifies CASVPPLAGGGETQYF.

This clonotype was seen a few times. The V call is TRBV25-1, the J call TRBJ2-1; 8 nucleotides align to TRBD2. With 8 bases clipped from V and 6 bases from J, the junction kept 21 bases outside the gene matches. The germline CDR1 and CDR2 sequences are MGHDK and SYGVNS. This CDR3 has 18 residues. Here the CDR3 reads CASSDGLAGELKGNEQFF. CDR3 coding DNA: TGTGCCAGCTCAGATGGGCTAGCGGGTGAACTTAAAGGCAATGAGCAGTTCTTC.

This clonotype came up many times. This sequence joins TRBV20-1 and TRBJ1-1; TRBD1 aligns across 7 bases. The CDR3 extends over 13 amino acids. Trimming removed 5 bases from V and 4 bases from J; junction bases left unmatched: 7. CDR1 and CDR2 from the germline V gene are DFQATT and SNEGSKA (reference sequence). The CDR3 DNA is TGCAGTGCTTGGACAGGCGGAACCACTGAAGCTTTCTTT. Translation gives CSAWTGGTTEAFF.

The sample holds a few counts of this clonotype. V gene TRBV11-1 combines with J gene TRBJ1-4; D perhaps matches TRBD1 (5 bases). Per the germline V gene, CDR1 is SGHAT and CDR2 is FQDESV (reference sequence). The CDR3 contains 16 residues. Trimming took 5 bases from V and 5 from J, leaving 18 bases between them. This chain's CDR3 is CASSPTGGTGNEKLFF. CDR3 coding DNA: TGTGCCAGCAGCCCAACCGGTGGAACAGGCAATGAAAAACTGTTTTTT.

V gene TRBV7-2 combines with J gene TRBJ1-5; TRBD1 is a possible D gene (5 bases). The CDR3 spans 15 residues. The V and J ends lost 2 bases and 4 bases respectively, with 12 bases between them. In germline, CDR1 is SGHTA, CDR2 FQGNSA. CDR3 sequence: CASSLLIGANQPQHF. The CDR3 bases are TGTGCCAGCAGCTTACTTATAGGGGCAAATCAGCCCCAGCATTTT.

This clonotype was seen more than once but under ten times. The rearrangement links TRBV20-1 to TRBJ2-1; possibly TRBD1 for D (6 bases). Germline V lookup: CDR1 DFQATT, CDR2 SNEGSKA (reference sequence). The length of the CDR3 is 14 residues. V shed 6 bases and J shed 3 bases, with 15 bases lying between them. In DNA, the CDR3 is TGCAGTGCCGACAGGTGGCAGTTCTACAATGAGCAGTTCTTC. Protein product: CSADRWQFYNEQFF.

This clonotype appeared a few times. The J gene is TRBJ2-1, the V gene TRBV4-3; D is ambiguous. The CDR3 totals 13 residues. Germline assignment: CDR1 LGHNA and CDR2 YSLEER. The V end lost 3 bases, the J end lost 4 bases, and 7 bases lay between the germline ends. The DNA for the CDR3 is TGCGCCAGCAGCCAGGGGATGTACAATGAGCAGTTCTTC. Amino acid sequence: CASSQGMYNEQFF.